This TCR beta chain was sequenced in a study of tumor and adjacent non-tumor tissue in lung cancer. Whole-study context: Stage I to III disease affected approximately 11 men and roughly five women aged about 31 to 85. Whole-study results and caveats: Significantly higher TCR diversity was found in tumor than normal lung.

The library came from three nested PCR rounds adapted from ARM-PCR protocols. TCRdb analysed the multiplex PCR reads with MiXCR anew, one entry per CDR3 protein. Of some 80,000 distinct CDR3 sequences detected, 76% appear once; the ten largest clones hold around 38%. In regard to this clonotype: Its antigen remains unidentified. At one end the junction does not follow the germline gene, possibly because of a read error.

No cell sorting was done before RNA was extracted from the tissue. This non-tumor lung sample came from over 3 cm beyond the tumor edge. In germline, CDR1 is SGHAT, CDR2 FQNNGV. The CDR3 is made up of 15 amino acids. The sequence was collected from a man between 65 and 79 years old with non-small cell lung cancer. Sequencing input: distant non-tumor lung tissue. The chain carries TRBV11-2 and TRBJ2-3; D might be TRBD1 or TRBD2, each matching 5 bases. For the CDR3, the DNA is TGTGCTAGCAGCTTAAAGGGTGTGGGGGCAGATACGCAGTATTTT. As protein: CASSLKGVGADTQYF.